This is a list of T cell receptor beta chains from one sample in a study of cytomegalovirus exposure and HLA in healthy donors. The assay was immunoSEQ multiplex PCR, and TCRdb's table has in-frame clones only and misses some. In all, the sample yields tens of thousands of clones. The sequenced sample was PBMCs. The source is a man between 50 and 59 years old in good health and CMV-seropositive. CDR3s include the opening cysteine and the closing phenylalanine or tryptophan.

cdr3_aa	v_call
CASSGNSDRSSYGYTF	TRBV25-1
CASSPRWGELSGNTIYF	TRBV7-2
CASSPRGFLVNEQFF	TRBV7-2
CASSPTGNEKLFF	TRBV18
CAWSLAYEQYF	TRBV30
CASRQGADTQYF	TRBV5-1
CAGDVISGNTIYF	TRBV30
CASSPRTSGRWATDTQYF	TRBV4-2
CSVPIRGALGGYTF	TRBV29-1
CASSQGSPAGLSYEQYF	TRBV4-2
CASSSRTGDTEAFF	TRBV27
CASRGGSSGTDTQYF	TRBV19
CASSPAQAYSGNTIYF	TRBV18
CASTTRAVANTGELFF	TRBV7-8
CASSFEGRTEAFF	TRBV11-2
CASSRGGFRTEAFF	TRBV7-2
CASSLEESSYNEQFF	TRBV7-9
CASINGGGGYTF	TRBV7-9
CATSGRRTGGTEAFF	TRBV15
CACARGPEKLFF	TRBV30
CASIGSRTDTQYF	TRBV2
CASSVLRGGGEKLFF	TRBV2
CASSLVPGHSYGYTF	TRBV11-2
CAWEGAGAPGNTIYF	TRBV30
CASSFYSGGGGEQFF	TRBV11-1
CASSLGAGNQPQHF	TRBV5-1
CASSEAPTGAAGYTF	TRBV2
CATSGVKRGRTDTQYF	TRBV15
CASSALEGARLDTEAFF	TRBV14
CASSSIRGSNEQFF	TRBV7-9
CTSSYSEGWETQYF	TRBV6-5